These 32 T cell receptor beta chains came from one sample sequenced in a study of blood T cell repertoires in COVID-19. Assay: immunoSEQ multiplex PCR; the TCRdb copy retains only in-frame clones and omits some. The sample lists 40,000 or so clones; roughly 85% were seen once. The sequenced material came from peripheral blood. The receptor set was obtained from a man aged 55 to 70 with acute or convalescent COVID-19.

The chain carries TRBV3-1 (or the pseudogene TRBV3-2) and TRBJ1-6; tentatively, D is TRBD1 (5 bases). Germline CDR1 and CDR2: LGHDT and YNNKEL (reference sequence). The CDR3 covers 15 residues. V lost 1 base to trimming and J lost 10 bases, with 14 bases between them. The DNA for the CDR3 is TGTGCCAGCAGCCAAGCGGTCCCAGGGCCATCACCCCTCCACTTT. Translated, it gives CASSQAVPGPSPLHF.

The rearrangement links TRBV3-1 (or the pseudogene TRBV3-2) to TRBJ2-7; no definite D call. Between the trimmed V and J ends, which lost 1 base and 10 bases, there was a span of 17 bases. The CDR3 runs 14 residues. CDR1 is LGHDT, CDR2 YNNKEL, per germline (reference sequence). The DNA for the CDR3 is TGTGCCAGCAGCCAAGGGCTCTCAGGAATGGAACAGTACTTC. Protein sequence: CASSQGLSGMEQYF.

The chain joins TRBV4-2 to TRBJ1-4; 7 bases are a match to TRBD1. Germline assignment: CDR1 LGHNA and CDR2 YNFKEQ. This CDR3 comprises 16 residues. Trimming cost V 0 bases and J 4 bases; bases outside gene matches: 5. DNA of the CDR3: TGTGCCAGCAGCCAAGAGGGACAGACAAGTAATGAAAAACTGTTTTTT. The encoded protein is CASSQEGQTSNEKLFF.

The chain has TRBV5-4 and TRBJ2-3, with TRBD2 as a possible D gene (5 bases). V gave up 3 bases and J gave up 0 bases, with 8 bases separating them. The CDR3 length is 14 residues. CDR1 is SGHNT, CDR2 YYREEE, per germline (reference sequence). The DNA of the CDR3 is TGTGCCAGCAGCTCGAGGGCGAGCACAGATACGCAGTATTTT. This translates into CASSSRASTDTQYF.

The J gene is TRBJ2-7, the V gene TRBV28; TRBD1 is a possible D gene (6 bases). V lost 5 bases and J lost 1, with 24 bases in between. Germline V gene data show CDR1 as MDHEN and CDR2 as SYDVKM. This CDR3 has 18 residues. The CDR3 here is CASSLVYGQGSGSYEQYF. The DNA of the CDR3 is TGTGCCAGCAGTCTCGTCTATGGGCAGGGGTCGGGGTCCTACGAGCAGTACTTC.

This chain joins TRBV6-5 and TRBJ1-5; TRBD1 is a possible D gene (6 bases). V was trimmed by 6 bases and J by 4 bases, leaving 16 bases between them. Germline V gene data show CDR1 as MNHEY and CDR2 as SVGAGI. The CDR3 has 15 residues. The CDR3 sequence is CASRAGVRGNQPQHF. The CDR3 nucleotides read TGTGCCAGCAGGGCTGGGGTTAGGGGGAATCAGCCCCAGCATTTT.

The genes are TRBV5-4 and TRBJ2-7; possibly TRBD1 for D (5 bases). Germline lookup yields CDR1 SGHNT and CDR2 YYREEE (reference sequence). CDR3 size: 14 residues. Trimming cost V 2 bases and J 6 bases, with 15 bases left between them. The CDR3 is CASSLVRARSEQYF. The DNA of the CDR3 is TGTGCCAGCAGCTTAGTCAGGGCTCGGTCCGAGCAGTACTTC.

This clone has a single count. The V call is TRBV27, the J call TRBJ1-3, with D possibly matching TRBD1 (5 bases). CDR3 length: 15 amino acids. Trimming stripped 3 bases from V and 4 bases from J, with 13 bases between. Germline V CDR1 and CDR2: MNHEY, SMNVEV (reference sequence). The chain's CDR3 is CASSFRRGYGNTIYF. CDR3 bases: TGTGCCAGCAGTTTTCGGCGGGGGTACGGAAACACCATATATTTT.

The gene calls are TRBV12-3 or TRBV12-4 and TRBJ2-7; tentative D call: TRBD1 (6 bases). Trimming left V 5 bases short and J 6 bases short, with 11 bases between. This CDR3 is built from 12 residues. CDR3 bases: TGTGCCAGCAGTCCCCAGGGGCGCGAGCAGTACTTC. Translation gives CASSPQGREQYF.

This clone has just a few counts. V gene TRBV6-5 combines with J gene TRBJ2-7; weak D call: TRBD2 (6 bases). Germline V gene data show CDR1 as MNHEY and CDR2 as SVGAGI. The CDR3 is 14 residues long. V lost 8 bases and J lost 4, with 18 bases in between. The CDR3 region is CASYAGSARYEQYF. The CDR3 nucleotides are TGTGCCAGCTACGCCGGGAGTGCGAGGTACGAGCAGTACTTC.

This sequence joins TRBV5-1 and TRBJ1-3, with D perhaps TRBD1 (5 bases). Looked up from germline, CDR1 is SGHRS and CDR2 is YFSETQ. Trimming cost V 0 bases and J 0 bases, with 10 bases left between them. The length of the CDR3 is 16 residues. CDR3 sequence reads: CASSLVSQGSGNTIYF. The CDR3 bases are TGCGCCAGCAGCTTGGTATCCCAGGGCTCTGGAAACACCATATATTTT. The full variable domain, completed using reference TRBV5-1 and TRBJ1-3, is KAGVTQTPRYLIKTRGQQVTLSCSPISGHRSVSWYQQTPGQGLQFLFEYFSETQRNKGNFPGRFSGRQFSNSRSEMNVSTLELGDSALYLCASSLVSQGSGNTIYFGEGSWLTVV.

The chain is built from TRBV28 and TRBJ1-2, with D possibly being TRBD1 (5 bases). V lost 5 bases, J lost 7 bases, and 14 bases lay in between. Germline CDR1 and CDR2: MDHEN and SYDVKM. CDR3 length: 13 residues. CDR3 nucleotide sequence: TGTGCCAGCAGTGGCGGGGCCGTTGGTGGCTACACCTTC. Its translation is CASSGGAVGGYTF.

This chain uses TRBV10-3 with TRBJ2-1, with 9 bases lining up with TRBD1. In germline, CDR1 is ENHRY, CDR2 SYGVKD. Trimming removed 8 bases from V and 6 bases from J; junction bases left unmatched: 5. There are 13 residues in the CDR3. CDR3 in amino acids: CAIRGQGGNEQFF. The CDR3 DNA follows: TGTGCCATCCGGGGACAGGGCGGCAATGAGCAGTTCTTC.

The chain carries TRBV3-1 (or the pseudogene TRBV3-2) and TRBJ2-2; 9 nucleotides align to TRBD2. V was clipped by 8 bases and J by 4 bases; unmatched bases: 5. The CDR3 is 14 amino acids. Germline V CDR1 and CDR2: LGHDT, YNNKEL (reference sequence). CDR3 region: CASRPRGGTGELFF. In DNA, the CDR3 is TGTGCCAGCCGCCCGCGGGGGGGCACCGGGGAGCTGTTTTTT.

J is TRBJ2-7 and V is TRBV12-3 or TRBV12-4; no clear D. The V and J ends lost 4 bases and 0 bases respectively, with 4 bases between them. CDR3 length: 12 amino acids. CDR3 sequence: CASSSISYEQYF. DNA for the CDR3: TGTGCCAGCAGTTCCATCTCCTACGAGCAGTACTTC.

The chain combines TRBV21-1 with TRBJ2-7; the D segment call TRBD2 is taken from the table without a DNA check. TRBV21-1 is a pseudogene. The CDR3 is 16 residues long. CDR3 nucleotide sequence: TGTGCCAGCAGAACCGGGGGAGTCTACGGCTCCTACGAGCAGTACTTC. It translates to CASRTGGVYGSYEQYF.

The V and J genes are TRBV6-1 and TRBJ1-3, with TRBD1 as a possible D gene (5 bases). In germline, CDR1 is MNHNS, CDR2 SASEGT. V was cut by 4 bases and J by 0 bases, with 13 bases left in between. This CDR3 has 16 residues. This chain's CDR3 is CASSASQVGSGNTIYF. The CDR3 coding sequence is TGTGCCAGCAGTGCCTCACAGGTTGGCTCTGGAAACACCATATATTTT.

The chain links TRBV10-3 to TRBJ1-1, with 7 positions matching TRBD1. The J segment lost 5 bases and the V segment lost 2 bases, leaving 8 bases of the junction unmatched. Per the germline V gene, CDR1 is ENHRY and CDR2 is SYGVKD. CDR3 length: 15 residues. The CDR3 is CAISEGRGRGTEAFF. CDR3 coding DNA: TGTGCCATCAGTGAGGGAAGGGGGCGAGGTACTGAAGCTTTCTTT.

The rearrangement joins TRBV30 to TRBJ2-2; tentative D call: TRBD2 (6 bases). The CDR3 contains 14 residues. The germline V gene has CDR1 GTSNPN and CDR2 SVGIG (reference sequence). Deletions cut 0 bases from V and 7 bases from J, with 12 bases between. The CDR3 DNA follows: TGTGCCTGGAGTGTACGGAGGGAGAGCGGGGAGCTGTTTTTT. It specifies CAWSVRRESGELFF.

The chain recombines TRBV5-1 with TRBJ1-6; D gene unclear. The CDR3 runs 16 residues. Trimming cost V 3 bases and J 6 bases, with 16 bases left between them. The germline V gene has CDR1 SGHRS and CDR2 YFSETQ. CDR3 amino acids: CASSYRAPGFNSPLHF. For the CDR3, the DNA is TGCGCCAGCAGCTACCGTGCCCCGGGATTTAATTCACCCCTCCACTTT.

The chain recombines TRBV6-2 or TRBV6-3 with TRBJ1-5; D is unresolved. The germline V gene encodes CDR1 MNHEY and CDR2 SVGEGT. The CDR3 covers 12 residues. Trimming stripped 5 bases from V and 4 bases from J, with 6 bases between. The CDR3 DNA is TGTGCCAGCAGTGAGCCGAATCAGCCCCAGCATTTT. The encoded protein is CASSEPNQPQHF.

This chain uses TRBV7-2 with TRBJ2-3; 7 bases map to TRBD2. Germline CDR1 SGHTA, CDR2 FQGNSA. CDR3 length equals 16 residues. With V trimmed by 1 base and J by 1 base, 5 bases remained unmatched. The CDR3 protein is CASSLGRGVGTDTQYF. CDR3 nucleotides: TGTGCCAGCAGCTTAGGCCGGGGGGTGGGCACAGATACGCAGTATTTT.

The chain has TRBV20-1 and TRBJ2-7, with unresolved D. The CDR3 has 17 residues. Trimming cost V 3 bases and J 0 bases, with 21 bases left between them. The germline V gene has CDR1 DFQATT and CDR2 SNEGSKA (reference sequence). CDR3: CSASAMGGGKSSYEQYF. The CDR3 bases are TGCAGTGCTAGTGCAATGGGTGGCGGAAAGAGCTCCTACGAGCAGTACTTC.

CDR3 nucleotides: TGTGCCAGCAGACTAGACACGGTCCGCGGCTACACCTTC. The encoded protein is CASRLDTVRGYTF. The genes are TRBV6-4 and TRBJ1-2; D ambiguous. The length of the CDR3 is 13 residues. The V end was cut by 6 bases, the J end by 8 bases, with 16 bases between. Germline-derived CDR1 and CDR2 are MRHNA and SNTAGT.

The V gene is TRBV5-1, the J gene TRBJ2-7; D is perhaps TRBD2 (6 bases). Germline V gene data show CDR1 as SGHRS and CDR2 as YFSETQ. The V and J ends lost 4 bases and 2 bases respectively, with 22 bases between them. This CDR3 has 17 amino acids. CDR3 in amino acids: CASSLRAGAGGTYEQYF. The CDR3 DNA sequence: TGCGCCAGCAGCCTAAGAGCCGGCGCCGGGGGAACCTACGAGCAGTACTTC.

This chain connects TRBV6-1 to TRBJ1-2, with D possibly TRBD1 on 6 matching bases. Germline loops: CDR1 MNHNS, CDR2 SASEGT. The V gene lost 2 bases and the J gene lost 1 base, with 14 bases spanning the gap. The CDR3 spans 16 residues. CDR3 bases: TGTGCCAGCAGTGAACTGGACAGAACTTTTAACTATGGCTACACCTTC. Protein sequence: CASSELDRTFNYGYTF.

The chain is built from TRBV10-3 and TRBJ1-2; 9 bases are shared with TRBD1. This CDR3 region has 15 residues. From germline, CDR1 is ENHRY and CDR2 SYGVKD. V shed 2 bases, J shed 7 bases, and the junction held 8 bases outside the gene matches. Here the CDR3 reads CAISELGTGSFGYTF. CDR3 in DNA: TGTGCCATCAGTGAGCTCGGGACAGGGAGTTTTGGCTACACCTTC.

The V call is TRBV5-1, the J call TRBJ2-7, with a possible D match to TRBD1 (6 bases). The germline V and J ends were trimmed by 4 bases and 0 bases, with 11 bases remaining between them. The length of the CDR3 is 14 residues. CDR1 is SGHRS and CDR2 is YFSETQ in the germline V gene. The CDR3 spells CASSLGHNSYEQYF. DNA for the CDR3: TGCGCCAGCAGCCTGGGACACAACTCCTACGAGCAGTACTTC.

DNA for the CDR3: TGTGCCACCAGTGGTATAGCGGGAGCGGGCGGGGAGCTGTTTTTT. This encodes CATSGIAGAGGELFF. The chain is built from TRBV24-1 and TRBJ2-2; TRBD2 matches at 9 bases. V lost 5 bases to trimming and J lost 7 bases; unmatched junction nucleotides: 7. The CDR3 is made up of 15 amino acids. Germline CDR1 KGHDR, CDR2 SFDVKD.

A few counts support this clone. The V gene is TRBV7-2, the J gene TRBJ1-6; weak D call: TRBD1 (5 bases). Trimming took 4 bases from V and 6 from J, leaving 10 bases between them. The CDR3 is 14 residues long. Germline CDR1 is SGHTA and CDR2 is FQGNSA. CDR3 sequence (DNA): TGTGCCAGCAGCTCCGTAGGGGCTAATTCACCCCTCCACTTT. Translating it yields CASSSVGANSPLHF.

The chain uses TRBV6-5 and TRBJ2-1; D is perhaps TRBD1 (6 bases). Trimming cost V 2 bases and J 10 bases, with 9 bases left between them. CDR1 is MNHEY and CDR2 is SVGAGI in the germline V gene. This CDR3 spans 12 amino acids. The CDR3 region has the DNA TGTGCCAGCAGTTACGTCGGGACAGAGCAGTTCTTC. Translating gives CASSYVGTEQFF.

The chain links TRBV5-4 to TRBJ2-1; 8 bases align to TRBD2. V shed 1 base, J shed 0 bases, and the junction held 3 bases outside the gene matches. The CDR3 consists of 16 residues. The V gene's germline CDR1 is SGHNT and CDR2 YYREEE (reference sequence). CDR3 loop: CASSLSRGGSYNEQFF. The CDR3, as DNA: TGTGCCAGCAGCTTGAGTCGGGGGGGCTCCTACAATGAGCAGTTCTTC.